Listed below are T cell receptor beta chains from one sample, sequenced in a study of cytomegalovirus exposure and HLA in healthy donors. Repertoires were generated with immunoSEQ multiplex PCR, while TCRdb's copy carries only in-frame clones and drops some. The sample has some 130,000 clones, less than 90% seen once. Sequenced input: PBMCs. The receptor set was obtained from a man aged 35 to 55 in good health and CMV-seronegative. CDR3s include the opening cysteine and the closing phenylalanine or tryptophan. D genes are given only for firm matches. Clone size appears in some rows only: once, few, many, or a class for an expanded clone.

size	J	V	D	CDR3	DNA
-	TRBJ2-7	TRBV5-3	TRBD1	CARSLDRGFYEQYF	TGTGCCAGAAGCTTGGACAGGGGATTCTACGAGCAGTACTTC
-	TRBJ1-4	TRBV7-9	-	CASSLMTENEKLFF	TGTGCCAGCAGCTTAATGACAGAGAATGAAAAACTGTTTTTT
-	TRBJ2-7	TRBV19	-	CASSRDRNSYEQYF	TGTGCCAGTAGCCGTGACAGAAACTCCTACGAGCAGTACTTC
few	TRBJ1-1	TRBV12-5	-	CASGFERGAFF	TGTGCTAGTGGTTTCGAAAGGGGAGCTTTCTTT
-	TRBJ2-7	TRBV5-4	-	CASSLGGTYEQYF	TGTGCCAGCAGCCTAGGAGGTACCTACGAGCAGTACTTC
-	TRBJ2-1	TRBV5-1	-	CASSPGLDYNEQFF	TGCGCCAGCAGCCCGGGACTCGACTACAATGAGCAGTTCTTC
-	TRBJ2-1	TRBV6-1	TRBD1	CASSGRDRALDEQFF	TGTGCCAGCAGTGGCCGGGACAGGGCATTAGATGAGCAGTTCTTC
-	TRBJ2-6	TRBV12-2	-	CASRSGTSGTGANVLTF	TGTGCAAGTCGCTCCGGGACATCCGGGACCGGGGCCAACGTCCTGACTTTC
-	TRBJ2-1	TRBV9	-	CASSLSRGNEQFF	TGTGCCAGCAGCCTTAGTAGGGGCAATGAGCAGTTCTTC
-	TRBJ2-7	TRBV4-2	TRBD2	CASSQGLAGESYEQYF	TGTGCCAGCAGCCAAGGACTAGCGGGAGAGTCCTACGAGCAGTACTTC
-	TRBJ1-6	TRBV6-5	-	CASSFPRGNSPLHF	TGTGCCAGCAGTTTTCCCCGCGGAAATTCACCCCTCCACTTT
-	TRBJ2-5	TRBV5-1	-	CASSPTTGETQYF	TGCGCCAGCAGCCCCACAACCGGGGAGACCCAGTACTTC
once	TRBJ2-1	TRBV11-1	TRBD2	CASSQTLAGGRNEQFF	TGTGCCAGCAGCCAGACACTAGCGGGAGGTCGCAATGAGCAGTTCTTC
-	TRBJ2-7	TRBV6-6	TRBD1	CASSYLWTGKEDEQYF	TGTGCCAGCAGTTACTTGTGGACAGGTAAAGAGGACGAGCAGTACTTC
-	TRBJ2-7	TRBV5-4	TRBD1	CASSLGGGQGAYEQYF	TGTGCCAGCAGCTTGGGGGGGGGACAGGGGGCCTACGAGCAGTACTTC
-	TRBJ2-7	TRBV29-1	-	CSVVRPVSYEQYF	TGCAGCGTTGTCAGGCCCGTCTCCTACGAGCAGTACTTC
-	TRBJ2-7	TRBV28	TRBD2	CASSSPIAGETYEQYF	TGTGCCAGCAGTTCACCAATAGCGGGGGAGACCTACGAGCAGTACTTC
few	TRBJ2-7	TRBV7-2	-	CASSPDRNYEQYF	TGTGCCAGCAGCCCCGACAGAAACTACGAGCAGTACTTC
-	TRBJ2-5	TRBV11-2	-	CASRTGSYRETQYF	TGTGCCAGCAGGACCGGGAGTTACCGAGAGACCCAGTACTTC
once	TRBJ2-5	TRBV27	-	CASSSSGQETQYF	TGTGCCAGCTCTAGTTCTGGGCAAGAGACCCAGTACTTC
-	TRBJ1-4	TRBV29-1	TRBD1	CSVKGTATNEKLFF	TGCAGCGTAAAAGGGACAGCAACTAATGAAAAACTGTTTTTT
-	TRBJ2-5	TRBV5-5	TRBD1	CASSLGGTGQETQYF	TGTGCCAGCAGCTTGGGGGGGACAGGGCAGGAGACCCAGTACTTC
-	TRBJ1-1	TRBV28	-	CASRYWGRNTEAFF	TGTGCCAGCAGATACTGGGGCAGGAACACTGAAGCTTTCTTT
-	TRBJ1-2	TRBV18	-	CASSPRTEYGYTF	TGTGCCAGCTCACCCCGGACAGAGTATGGCTACACCTTC
-	TRBJ2-3	TRBV7-2	TRBD1	CASSFIRDRSTDTQYF	TGTGCCAGCAGCTTCATCCGGGACAGAAGCACAGATACGCAGTATTTT
-	TRBJ1-3	TRBV19	-	CASREQASGNTIYF	TGTGCCAGCAGGGAACAGGCCTCTGGAAACACCATATATTTT
-	TRBJ2-7	TRBV7-9	TRBD1	CASSPPDRGREQYF	TGTGCCAGCAGCCCGCCCGACAGGGGGCGCGAGCAGTACTTC
-	TRBJ1-1	TRBV4-1	-	CASSQGPMNTEAFF	TGCGCCAGCAGCCAAGGTCCAATGAACACTGAAGCTTTCTTT
-	TRBJ2-7	TRBV2	-	CASMGAGSNEQYF	TGTGCCAGCATGGGTGCAGGGTCGAACGAGCAGTACTTC
-	TRBJ2-3	TRBV11-2	-	CASSFVPGTDTQYF	TGTGCCAGCAGCTTCGTCCCTGGCACAGATACGCAGTATTTT
-	TRBJ1-4	TRBV28	-	CASRSGTSVGEKLFF	TGTGCCAGCAGGTCTGGGACTTCAGTCGGCGAAAAACTGTTTTTT
-	TRBJ2-3	TRBV5-6	TRBD2	CASSLPGGDTQYF	TGTGCCAGCAGCTTGCCCGGGGGGGATACGCAGTATTTT
-	TRBJ2-7	TRBV18	TRBD1	CASSPPGQGVLEQYF	TGTGCCAGCTCACCACCGGGACAGGGGGTTCTCGAGCAGTACTTC
-	TRBJ2-5	TRBV29-1	-	CSLRLDDGETQYF	TGCAGCCTACGACTAGACGACGGGGAGACCCAGTACTTC
-	TRBJ1-1	TRBV2	TRBD1	CASSNQGANTEAFF	TGTGCCAGCAGTAACCAGGGGGCTAACACTGAAGCTTTCTTT
once	TRBJ1-5	TRBV7-2	-	CASSSDRDQPQHF	TGTGCCAGCAGCTCGGACAGAGACCAGCCCCAGCATTTT
-	TRBJ1-5	TRBV18	TRBD1	CASSPRDRPRWPQHF	TGTGCCAGCTCACCTCGGGACAGACCCCGGTGGCCCCAGCATTTT
-	TRBJ1-1	TRBV7-9	TRBD1	CASRQGDRNTEAFF	TGTGCCAGCAGGCAGGGGGACCGGAACACTGAAGCTTTCTTT
-	TRBJ2-7	TRBV6-6	TRBD2	CASSYAGTSGYEQYF	TGTGCCAGCAGTTACGCCGGGACTAGTGGCTACGAGCAGTACTTC
-	TRBJ2-5	TRBV28	-	CASSPSGGVWTQYF	TGTGCCAGCAGTCCCTCGGGCGGGGTTTGGACCCAGTACTTC
-	TRBJ2-7	TRBV19	TRBD1	CASRDRLNQYEQYF	TGTGCCAGTAGGGACAGGTTAAATCAATACGAGCAGTACTTC
-	TRBJ1-1	TRBV9	-	CASSRGHLNTEAFF	TGTGCCAGCAGCCGGGGACACTTGAACACTGAAGCTTTCTTT
few	TRBJ2-5	TRBV4-2	-	CASSQGTYQETQYF	TGTGCCAGCAGCCAAGGGACTTACCAAGAGACCCAGTACTTC
-	TRBJ2-2	TRBV4-1	-	CASSQVRSRRELFF	TGCGCCAGCAGCCAAGTGAGGTCCCGGAGGGAGCTGTTTTTT
-	TRBJ2-7	TRBV7-2	-	CASSVGGASSYEQYF	TGTGCCAGCAGTGTGGGCGGGGCCAGCTCCTACGAGCAGTACTTC
-	TRBJ1-5	TRBV9	-	CASSVGGEGNQPQHF	TGTGCCAGCAGCGTAGGGGGCGAGGGCAATCAGCCCCAGCATTTT
-	TRBJ1-3	TRBV4-3	-	CASSQQLSGNTIYF	TGCGCCAGCAGCCAACAACTTTCTGGAAACACCATATATTTT
few	TRBJ2-5	TRBV4-1	TRBD1	CASSQFQTGQETQYF	TGCGCCAGCAGCCAATTTCAGACAGGGCAAGAGACCCAGTACTTC
-	TRBJ2-1	TRBV19	-	CASSPIRGNEQFF	TGTGCCAGTAGTCCGATTCGGGGCAATGAGCAGTTCTTC
-	TRBJ1-5	TRBV7-2	-	CASSLTGQNNQPQHF	TGTGCCAGCAGCCTCACCGGACAGAACAATCAGCCCCAGCATTTT
-	TRBJ1-5	TRBV27	-	CASSLNRDQPQHF	TGTGCCAGCAGTTTGAACAGGGATCAGCCCCAGCATTTT
-	TRBJ2-1	TRBV7-3	TRBD2	CASSLGTSGRWNEQFF	TGTGCCAGCAGCTTAGGGACTAGCGGGAGATGGAATGAGCAGTTCTTC